In this sample, the clone carrying this T cell receptor (beta chain) turned up a few times. Treatment denoted: oral pan-JAK inhibitor, 5-10 mg twice daily. These data are taken from a study of CD8+ T cells in alopecia areata. Reverse transcription of extracted RNA yielded cDNA, which provided the sequencing template. Only in-frame clones appear in the TCRdb table, and some are missing; sequencing was by immunoSEQ multiplex PCR. The sample consists of roughly 200,000 clones, around two fifths of them appearing once. The V end lost 2 bases, the J end lost 2 bases, and 10 bases lay between the germline ends. The length of the CDR3 is 14 residues.

The genes are TRBV23-1 and TRBJ2-7; either TRBD1 or TRBD2 may fit D (5 bases each). TRBV23-1 is an ORF; its function is uncertain. This specimen consisted of CD4+ T cells sorted from blood, obtained between weeks 30 and 35, from a patient treated with tofacitinib. The origin of this receptor is a human donor with alopecia areata. The CDR3, as DNA: TGCGCCAGCAGTCAACGGGACCTAACCTACGAGCAGTACTTC. Its translation: CASSQRDLTYEQYF.